This TCR beta chain was sequenced in a study of T-cell reconstitution after alpha-beta-depleted transplantation in children. General observations from the study: Fresh T-cell production supplied most of the T-cell counts and diversity seen one year after transplant. Surviving thymic progenitors and recipient T cells were the source of high TCRbeta diversity at day 60 in some patients. Several hundred expanded graft clones reportedly were the source of alpha-beta T cells about two months after transplant.

Unique molecular identifiers were incorporated during preparation of the TCRbeta library. TCRdb used MiXCR to reprocess the PCR reads, holding one entry per CDR3 protein. The repertoire includes some 550,000 distinct CDR3 sequences, 23% of them detected once, and roughly 14% sits in the top ten. This clonotype appeared many times. What it recognizes is unknown. Deletions cut 3 bases from V and 5 bases from J, with 12 bases between. Germline V CDR1 and CDR2: SGHKS, YYEKEE (reference sequence). The CDR3 has 14 amino acids. The TCR sequence derives from a boy in the first two years of life who had a stem cell transplant for acute myeloid leukemia, so the T cells may come from the graft donor. The chain uses TRBV5-5 and TRBJ2-1; tentative D call: TRBD2 (5 bases). Sequencing used PBMCs, mostly from graft donor cells, obtained 360 days after TCRalphabeta/CD19-depleted stem cell transplant. CDR3 in amino acids: CASSYRGKHNEQFF. CDR3 DNA sequence: TGTGCCAGCAGCTATCGGGGAAAGCACAATGAGCAGTTCTTC.